These T cell receptor beta chains were read from a single sample in a study of T-cell reconstitution after alpha-beta-depleted transplantation in children. TCRdb processed the PCR reads anew with MiXCR; each CDR3 protein has one entry. The table has 600,000 to 700,000 distinct CDR3 sequences, over 15% seen once. Sequences were derived from PBMCs from the stem cell graft donor, sampled from the stem cell graft. Receptors originate from a human donor who donated a stem cell graft to a child with acute myeloid leukemia. The CDR3 runs from the conserved cysteine through the conserved F or W. The D gene is left open where the match is weak. Clone size is not always given. Where it is, it says once, few, many or a class for expanded clones.

CDR3 protein: CASSLRQETPEQFF
CDR3 DNA: TGTGCCAGCAGCTTGAGACAGGAGACTCCGGAGCAGTTCTTC
D gene: .
clone size: many
CDR3 length: 14
J gene: TRBJ2-1
V gene: TRBV5-6

CDR3 protein: CASSRVGTPGTGELFF
CDR3 DNA: TGTGCCAGCAGCCGAGTGGGGACCCCCGGGACCGGGGAGCTGTTTTTT
D gene: .
clone size: .
CDR3 length: 16
J gene: TRBJ2-2
V gene: TRBV7-2

CDR3 protein: CASSPRNQVNTEAFF
CDR3 DNA: TGTGCCAGCAGTCCCCGGAATCAGGTGAACACTGAAGCTTTCTTT
D gene: .
clone size: many
CDR3 length: 15
J gene: TRBJ1-1
V gene: TRBV12-3/TRBV12-4

CDR3 protein: CSARDDGFNEQFF
CDR3 DNA: TGCAGTGCTAGAGATGATGGGTTCAATGAGCAGTTCTTC
D gene: .
clone size: many
CDR3 length: 13
J gene: TRBJ2-1
V gene: TRBV20-1

CDR3 protein: CASSSRVGLKETQYF
CDR3 DNA: TGTGCCAGCAGCTCTCGCGTGGGACTCAAAGAGACCCAGTACTTC
D gene: .
clone size: few
CDR3 length: 15
J gene: TRBJ2-5
V gene: TRBV7-2

CDR3 protein: CASSEVQQGEVRSSPGTQYF
CDR3 DNA: TGTGCCAGCAGTGAGGTCCAACAGGGGGAGGTCCGATCGTCACCGGGGACGCAGTATTTT
D gene: TRBD1
clone size: .
CDR3 length: 20
J gene: TRBJ2-3
V gene: TRBV12-3/TRBV12-4

CDR3 protein: CSVEDVGRETQYF
CDR3 DNA: TGCAGCGTTGAAGACGTGGGTCGGGAGACCCAGTACTTC
D gene: .
clone size: many
CDR3 length: 13
J gene: TRBJ2-5
V gene: TRBV29-1

CDR3 protein: CASSRDYGYTF
CDR3 DNA: TGTGCCAGCAGCCGCGACTATGGCTACACCTTC
D gene: .
clone size: many
CDR3 length: 11
J gene: TRBJ1-2
V gene: TRBV5-6

CDR3 protein: CAISERGGQTYEQYF
CDR3 DNA: TGTGCCATCAGTGAACGTGGGGGACAGACCTACGAGCAGTACTTC
D gene: TRBD1
clone size: .
CDR3 length: 15
J gene: TRBJ2-7
V gene: TRBV10-3

CDR3 protein: CASSFDRAVSNEQFF
CDR3 DNA: TGTGCCAGCAGCTTTGACAGGGCCGTATCTAATGAGCAGTTCTTC
D gene: TRBD1
clone size: .
CDR3 length: 15
J gene: TRBJ2-1
V gene: TRBV7-9

CDR3 protein: CASSQDRGDRATEAFF
CDR3 DNA: TGTGCCAGCAGCCAAGATAGGGGAGACAGGGCCACTGAAGCTTTCTTT
D gene: TRBD1
clone size: many
CDR3 length: 16
J gene: TRBJ1-1
V gene: TRBV4-2

CDR3 protein: CASSLAGGVNEKLFF
CDR3 DNA: TGCGCCAGCAGCTTGGCCGGGGGAGTTAATGAAAAACTGTTTTTT
D gene: .
clone size: few
CDR3 length: 15
J gene: TRBJ1-4
V gene: TRBV5-1

CDR3 protein: CSARDPTSGGTEQFF
CDR3 DNA: TGCAGTGCTAGAGACCCGACTAGCGGGGGGACCGAGCAGTTCTTC
D gene: TRBD2
clone size: many
CDR3 length: 15
J gene: TRBJ2-1
V gene: TRBV20-1

CDR3 protein: CASSQDPDRGLSEQFF
CDR3 DNA: TGTGCCAGCAGCCAAGACCCAGATCGGGGACTTAGTGAGCAGTTCTTC
D gene: .
clone size: few
CDR3 length: 16
J gene: TRBJ2-1
V gene: TRBV4-2

CDR3 protein: CSARDYSTPQPQHF
CDR3 DNA: TGCAGTGCTAGAGATTATTCTACGCCTCAGCCCCAGCATTTT
D gene: .
clone size: many
CDR3 length: 14
J gene: TRBJ1-5
V gene: TRBV20-1

CDR3 protein: CASSRDYTQYF
CDR3 DNA: TGTGCCAGCTCCCGAGATTATACGCAGTATTTT
D gene: .
clone size: few
CDR3 length: 11
J gene: TRBJ2-3
V gene: TRBV7-9

CDR3 protein: CASSNRDPGETQYF
CDR3 DNA: TGTGCCAGCAGTAACAGGGACCCCGGGGAGACCCAGTACTTC
D gene: .
clone size: .
CDR3 length: 14
J gene: TRBJ2-5
V gene: TRBV6-5

CDR3 protein: CASSYGQGSPDTQYF
CDR3 DNA: TGTGCCAGCAGTTACGGACAGGGGAGCCCAGATACGCAGTATTTT
D gene: TRBD1
clone size: few
CDR3 length: 15
J gene: TRBJ2-3
V gene: TRBV6-2/TRBV6-3

CDR3 protein: CASSPGRLSDRPQHF
CDR3 DNA: TGTGCCAGCAGCCCCGGGCGCCTCTCCGACCGGCCCCAGCATTTT
D gene: .
clone size: .
CDR3 length: 15
J gene: TRBJ1-5
V gene: TRBV28

CDR3 protein: CSVERYNEQFF
CDR3 DNA: TGCAGCGTTGAAAGGTACAATGAGCAGTTCTTC
D gene: .
clone size: many
CDR3 length: 11
J gene: TRBJ2-1
V gene: TRBV29-1

CDR3 protein: CASSPGSIGVFF
CDR3 DNA: TGTGCCAGCAGCCCGGGGAGCATCGGAGTGTTTTTT
D gene: .
clone size: few
CDR3 length: 12
J gene: TRBJ1-4
V gene: TRBV16

CDR3 protein: CSARDRKRDTPGSYNEQFF
CDR3 DNA: TGCAGTGCTAGAGATAGGAAGCGGGATACCCCGGGAAGCTACAATGAGCAGTTCTTC
D gene: TRBD2
clone size: many
CDR3 length: 19
J gene: TRBJ2-1
V gene: TRBV20-1

CDR3 protein: CASSSGRYEQFF
CDR3 DNA: TGTGCCAGCAGTTCGGGAAGGTATGAGCAGTTCTTC
D gene: .
clone size: .
CDR3 length: 12
J gene: TRBJ2-1
V gene: TRBV11-2

CDR3 protein: CSGAAGQDEQYF
CDR3 DNA: TGCAGCGGCGCCGCAGGGCAGGACGAGCAGTACTTC
D gene: .
clone size: many
CDR3 length: 12
J gene: TRBJ2-7
V gene: TRBV29-1

CDR3 protein: CATSSGDRDYEQYF
CDR3 DNA: TGTGCCACCAGCAGCGGTGACAGGGACTACGAGCAGTACTTC
D gene: TRBD1
clone size: .
CDR3 length: 14
J gene: TRBJ2-7
V gene: TRBV15

CDR3 protein: CASKQGPASSPLHF
CDR3 DNA: TGTGCCAGCAAACAGGGGCCCGCTTCATCACCCCTCCACTTT
D gene: TRBD1
clone size: .
CDR3 length: 14
J gene: TRBJ1-6
V gene: TRBV3-1

CDR3 protein: CASSLEGLAANEQFF
CDR3 DNA: TGCGCCAGCAGCTTGGAGGGACTAGCGGCGAATGAGCAGTTCTTC
D gene: TRBD2
clone size: few
CDR3 length: 15
J gene: TRBJ2-1
V gene: TRBV5-1

CDR3 protein: CASSQGDSGQDTQYF
CDR3 DNA: TGTGCCAGCAGTCAAGGGGACTCAGGTCAAGATACGCAGTATTTT
D gene: .
clone size: few
CDR3 length: 15
J gene: TRBJ2-3
V gene: TRBV12-3/TRBV12-4

CDR3 protein: CASSLWGDEQFF
CDR3 DNA: TGTGCCAGCAGCTTATGGGGGGACGAGCAGTTCTTC
D gene: .
clone size: many
CDR3 length: 12
J gene: TRBJ2-1
V gene: TRBV7-2

CDR3 protein: CSAPKGGGGANVLTF
CDR3 DNA: TGCAGTGCTCCAAAGGGAGGCGGTGGGGCCAACGTCCTGACTTTC
D gene: .
clone size: few
CDR3 length: 15
J gene: TRBJ2-6
V gene: TRBV20-1

CDR3 protein: CASSHEGGQPQHF
CDR3 DNA: TGTGCCAGCAGCCATGAAGGTGGTCAGCCCCAGCATTTT
D gene: .
clone size: few
CDR3 length: 13
J gene: TRBJ1-5
V gene: TRBV7-2

CDR3 protein: CASSARDIEGYTF
CDR3 DNA: TGTGCCAGCAGCGCCCGGGACATTGAAGGCTACACCTTC
D gene: .
clone size: many
CDR3 length: 13
J gene: TRBJ1-2
V gene: TRBV7-9

CDR3 protein: CTATGTSGGSSYNEQFF
CDR3 DNA: TGCACCGCAACCGGGACTAGCGGGGGTAGCTCCTACAATGAGCAGTTCTTC
D gene: TRBD2
clone size: many
CDR3 length: 17
J gene: TRBJ2-1
V gene: TRBV20-1

CDR3 protein: CASRGGGTGVVGQPQHF
CDR3 DNA: TGTGCCAGCAGGGGAGGCGGGACAGGGGTGGTTGGGCAGCCCCAGCATTTT
D gene: TRBD1
clone size: few
CDR3 length: 17
J gene: TRBJ1-5
V gene: TRBV12-3/TRBV12-4

CDR3 protein: CASSYSKGRETQYF
CDR3 DNA: TGTGCCAGCAGTTACTCGAAAGGGAGAGAGACCCAGTACTTC
D gene: .
clone size: many
CDR3 length: 14
J gene: TRBJ2-5
V gene: TRBV6-5

CDR3 protein: CASRDRLKETQYF
CDR3 DNA: TGTGCCAGTCGCGACAGACTAAAAGAGACCCAGTACTTC
D gene: .
clone size: few
CDR3 length: 13
J gene: TRBJ2-5
V gene: TRBV7-9

CDR3 protein: CSALSVEKLFF
CDR3 DNA: TGCAGTGCCCTTTCGGTGGAAAAACTGTTTTTT
D gene: .
clone size: .
CDR3 length: 11
J gene: TRBJ1-4
V gene: TRBV20-1

CDR3 protein: CASRTGQPQHF
CDR3 DNA: TGTGCCAGCAGGACAGGGCAGCCCCAGCATTTT
D gene: TRBD1
clone size: .
CDR3 length: 11
J gene: TRBJ1-5
V gene: TRBV6-1

CDR3 protein: CATSGQGGYNEQFF
CDR3 DNA: TGTGCCACCAGCGGACAGGGGGGGTACAATGAGCAGTTCTTC
D gene: TRBD1
clone size: many
CDR3 length: 14
J gene: TRBJ2-1
V gene: TRBV24-1

CDR3 protein: CASSNPTGWKNEKLFF
CDR3 DNA: TGTGCCAGCAGCAACCCTACAGGGTGGAAGAATGAAAAACTGTTTTTT
D gene: .
clone size: .
CDR3 length: 16
J gene: TRBJ1-4
V gene: TRBV12-3/TRBV12-4

CDR3 protein: CASSLKASGGFYNEQFF
CDR3 DNA: TGCGCCAGCAGCTTGAAGGCTAGCGGGGGGTTCTACAATGAGCAGTTCTTC
D gene: TRBD2
clone size: few
CDR3 length: 17
J gene: TRBJ2-1
V gene: TRBV5-1

CDR3 protein: CSVSEYTEAFF
CDR3 DNA: TGCAGCGTTTCAGAGTACACTGAAGCTTTCTTT
D gene: .
clone size: few
CDR3 length: 11
J gene: TRBJ1-1
V gene: TRBV29-1

CDR3 protein: CASSLEVGLAGGPSDNEQFF
CDR3 DNA: TGTGCCAGCAGCTTAGAGGTTGGGCTAGCGGGGGGCCCGTCAGACAATGAGCAGTTCTTC
D gene: TRBD2
clone size: few
CDR3 length: 20
J gene: TRBJ2-1
V gene: TRBV11-1

CDR3 protein: CSVDGQGSYNEQFF
CDR3 DNA: TGCAGCGTCGATGGACAGGGCTCCTACAATGAGCAGTTCTTC
D gene: TRBD1
clone size: few
CDR3 length: 14
J gene: TRBJ2-1
V gene: TRBV29-1

CDR3 protein: CASSEYLAENIQYF
CDR3 DNA: TGTGCCAGCAGTGAATACCTAGCGGAAAACATTCAGTACTTC
D gene: TRBD2
clone size: few
CDR3 length: 14
J gene: TRBJ2-4
V gene: TRBV6-1

CDR3 protein: CASRPTGGGVGYTF
CDR3 DNA: TGTGCCAGCAGACCAACAGGTGGAGGTGTTGGCTACACCTTC
D gene: .
clone size: .
CDR3 length: 14
J gene: TRBJ1-2
V gene: TRBV6-1

CDR3 protein: CSAREGGGSVVVF
CDR3 DNA: TGCAGTGCTAGGGAGGGGGGGGGTTCCGTGGTGGTCTTC
D gene: .
clone size: .
CDR3 length: 13
J gene: TRBJ2-1
V gene: TRBV20-1

CDR3 protein: CASSQEPRTTHEQFF
CDR3 DNA: TGTGCCAGCAGCCAAGAACCCCGGACTACCCATGAGCAGTTCTTC
D gene: .
clone size: once
CDR3 length: 15
J gene: TRBJ2-1
V gene: TRBV3-1

CDR3 protein: CASSLDLAGLETQYF
CDR3 DNA: TGTGCCAGCAGCTTAGATCTAGCGGGGTTAGAGACCCAGTACTTC
D gene: TRBD2
clone size: few
CDR3 length: 15
J gene: TRBJ2-5
V gene: TRBV11-3

CDR3 protein: CASSARLGSSGTEAFF
CDR3 DNA: TGTGCCAGCAGCGCCCGGCTGGGGTCGTCGGGCACTGAAGCTTTCTTT
D gene: .
clone size: .
CDR3 length: 16
J gene: TRBJ1-1
V gene: TRBV9

CDR3 protein: CASNPGQGRNEQFF
CDR3 DNA: TGTGCCAGCAACCCAGGACAGGGGAGGAATGAGCAGTTCTTC
D gene: TRBD1
clone size: many
CDR3 length: 14
J gene: TRBJ2-1
V gene: TRBV12-3/TRBV12-4

CDR3 protein: CASSQGSSSPFYNEQFF
CDR3 DNA: TGCGCCAGCAGCCAAGGGTCGAGCTCACCTTTTTACAATGAGCAGTTCTTC
D gene: .
clone size: .
CDR3 length: 17
J gene: TRBJ2-1
V gene: TRBV4-3

CDR3 protein: CSARSGSRNEKLFF
CDR3 DNA: TGCAGTGCTAGGTCCGGGTCTCGAAATGAAAAACTGTTTTTT
D gene: .
clone size: many
CDR3 length: 14
J gene: TRBJ1-4
V gene: TRBV20-1

CDR3 protein: CASSQDGDRSQPQHF
CDR3 DNA: TGCGCCAGCAGCCAAGACGGGGACAGGAGCCAGCCCCAGCATTTT
D gene: TRBD1
clone size: many
CDR3 length: 15
J gene: TRBJ1-5
V gene: TRBV4-3

CDR3 protein: CASSSGLGSRAFF
CDR3 DNA: TGTGCCAGCAGCTCGGGTCTTGGGTCTCGGGCTTTCTTT
D gene: .
clone size: .
CDR3 length: 13
J gene: TRBJ1-1
V gene: TRBV7-2

CDR3 protein: CASSQGEVSPLHF
CDR3 DNA: TGCGCCAGCAGCCAAGGGGAGGTTTCACCCCTCCACTTT
D gene: .
clone size: few
CDR3 length: 13
J gene: TRBJ1-6
V gene: TRBV4-3

CDR3 protein: CSARDLGEAKNIQYF
CDR3 DNA: TGCAGTGCTAGAGATTTGGGAGAAGCCAAAAACATTCAGTACTTC
D gene: .
clone size: .
CDR3 length: 15
J gene: TRBJ2-4
V gene: TRBV20-1

CDR3 protein: CASSFQNPYEQYF
CDR3 DNA: TGTGCCAGCAGTTTTCAAAACCCCTACGAGCAGTACTTC
D gene: .
clone size: .
CDR3 length: 13
J gene: TRBJ2-7
V gene: TRBV12-3/TRBV12-4